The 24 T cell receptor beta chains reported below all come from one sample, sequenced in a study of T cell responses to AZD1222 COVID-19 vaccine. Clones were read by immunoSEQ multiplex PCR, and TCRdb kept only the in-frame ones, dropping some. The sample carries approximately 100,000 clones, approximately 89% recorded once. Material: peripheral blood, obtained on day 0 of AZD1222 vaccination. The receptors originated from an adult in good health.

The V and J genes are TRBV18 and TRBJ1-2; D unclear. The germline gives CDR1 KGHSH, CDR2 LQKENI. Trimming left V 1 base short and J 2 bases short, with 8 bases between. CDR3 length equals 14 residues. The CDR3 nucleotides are TGTGCCAGCTCACCACGGGTCGAAAACTATGGCTACACCTTC. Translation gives CASSPRVENYGYTF.

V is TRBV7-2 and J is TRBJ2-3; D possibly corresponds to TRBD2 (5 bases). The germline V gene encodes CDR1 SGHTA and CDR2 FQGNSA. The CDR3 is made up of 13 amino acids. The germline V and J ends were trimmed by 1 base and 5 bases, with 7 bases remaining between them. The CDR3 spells CASSLGAGDTQYF. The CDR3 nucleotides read TGTGCCAGCAGCTTAGGGGCGGGAGATACGCAGTATTTT.

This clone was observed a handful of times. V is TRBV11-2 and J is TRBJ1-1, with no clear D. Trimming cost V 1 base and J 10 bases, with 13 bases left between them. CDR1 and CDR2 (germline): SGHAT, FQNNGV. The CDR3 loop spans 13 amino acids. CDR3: CASSLGLVAGAFF. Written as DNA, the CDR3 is TGTGCCAGCAGCTTAGGACTAGTTGCGGGAGCTTTCTTT.

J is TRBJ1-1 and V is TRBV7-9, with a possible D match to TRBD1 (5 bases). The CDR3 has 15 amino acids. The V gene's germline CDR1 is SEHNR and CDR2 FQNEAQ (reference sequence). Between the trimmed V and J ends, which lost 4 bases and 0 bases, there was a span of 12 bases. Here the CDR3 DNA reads TGTGCCAGCAGCTCCTCGGCAGGGCTGAACACTGAAGCTTTCTTT. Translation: CASSSSAGLNTEAFF.

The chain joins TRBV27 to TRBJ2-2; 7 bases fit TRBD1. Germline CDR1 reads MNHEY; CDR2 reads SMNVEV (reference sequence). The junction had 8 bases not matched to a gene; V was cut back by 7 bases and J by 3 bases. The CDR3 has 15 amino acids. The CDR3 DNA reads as TGTGCCAGCAAGCAGGGACAGTCCCACACCGGGGAGCTGTTTTTT. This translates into CASKQGQSHTGELFF.

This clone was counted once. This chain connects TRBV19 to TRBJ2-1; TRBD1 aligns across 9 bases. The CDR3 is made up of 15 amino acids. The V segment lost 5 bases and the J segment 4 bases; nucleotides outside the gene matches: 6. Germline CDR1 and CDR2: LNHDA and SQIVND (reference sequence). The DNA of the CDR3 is TGTGCCAGTAGTGTACCGGGACAGGGATACAATGAGCAGTTCTTC. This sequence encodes CASSVPGQGYNEQFF.

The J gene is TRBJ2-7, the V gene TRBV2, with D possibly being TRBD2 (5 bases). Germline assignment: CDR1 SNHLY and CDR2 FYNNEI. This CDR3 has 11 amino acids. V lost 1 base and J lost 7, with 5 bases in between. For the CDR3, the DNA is TGTGCCAGCAGTGAAGGGGAGGAGCAGTACTTC. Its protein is CASSEGEEQYF.

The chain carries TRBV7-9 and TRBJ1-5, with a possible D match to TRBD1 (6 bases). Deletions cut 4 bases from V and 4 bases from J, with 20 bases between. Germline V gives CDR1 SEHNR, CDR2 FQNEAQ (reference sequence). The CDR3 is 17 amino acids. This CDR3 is CASSSQTGPDLNQPQHF. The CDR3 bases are TGTGCCAGCAGCTCCCAGACAGGACCCGACCTAAATCAGCCCCAGCATTTT.

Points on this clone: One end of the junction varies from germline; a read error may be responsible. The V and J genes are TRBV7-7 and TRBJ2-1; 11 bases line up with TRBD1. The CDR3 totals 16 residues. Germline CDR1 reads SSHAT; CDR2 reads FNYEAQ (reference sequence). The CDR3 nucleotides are TGTGCTAGCAGCTTAGGTTCCGGACAGGGGGCCGATGAGCAGTTCTTC. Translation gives CASSLGSGQGADEQFF.

The CDR3 sequence is CASMGGTEAFF. The CDR3 DNA reads as TGTGCCAGCATGGGTGGAACTGAAGCTTTCTTT. The genes are TRBV25-1 and TRBJ1-1; D uncertain. Germline V gene sequence: CDR1 MGHDK, CDR2 SYGVNS. V was cut by 7 bases and J by 5 bases, with 8 bases left in between. This CDR3 is built from 11 residues.

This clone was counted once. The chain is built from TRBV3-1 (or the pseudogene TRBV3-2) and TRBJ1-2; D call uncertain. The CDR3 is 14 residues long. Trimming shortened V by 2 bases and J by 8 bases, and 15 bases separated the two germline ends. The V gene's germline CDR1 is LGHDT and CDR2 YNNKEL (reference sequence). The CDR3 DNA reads TGTGCCAGCAGCCAATTTTTGGGAGGGAACGGCTACACCTTC. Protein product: CASSQFLGGNGYTF.

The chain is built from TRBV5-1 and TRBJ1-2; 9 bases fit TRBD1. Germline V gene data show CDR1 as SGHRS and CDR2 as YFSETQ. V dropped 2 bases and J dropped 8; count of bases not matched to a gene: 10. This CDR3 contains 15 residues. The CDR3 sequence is CASSFLSQGARGYTF. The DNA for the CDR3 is TGCGCCAGCAGCTTTTTATCACAGGGGGCACGAGGCTACACCTTC. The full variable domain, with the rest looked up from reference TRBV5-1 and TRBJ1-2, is KAGVTQTPRYLIKTRGQQVTLSCSPISGHRSVSWYQQTPGQGLQFLFEYFSETQRNKGNFPGRFSGRQFSNSRSEMNVSTLELGDSALYLCASSFLSQGARGYTFGSGTRLTVV.

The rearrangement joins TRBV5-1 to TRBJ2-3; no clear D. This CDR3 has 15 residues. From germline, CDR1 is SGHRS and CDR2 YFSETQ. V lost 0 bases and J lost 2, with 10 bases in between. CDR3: CASSLVGLVTDTQYF. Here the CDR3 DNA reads TGCGCCAGCAGCTTGGTAGGCCTAGTCACAGATACGCAGTATTTT. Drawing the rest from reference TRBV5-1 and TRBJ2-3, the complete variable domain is KAGVTQTPRYLIKTRGQQVTLSCSPISGHRSVSWYQQTPGQGLQFLFEYFSETQRNKGNFPGRFSGRQFSNSRSEMNVSTLELGDSALYLCASSLVGLVTDTQYFGPGTRLTVL.

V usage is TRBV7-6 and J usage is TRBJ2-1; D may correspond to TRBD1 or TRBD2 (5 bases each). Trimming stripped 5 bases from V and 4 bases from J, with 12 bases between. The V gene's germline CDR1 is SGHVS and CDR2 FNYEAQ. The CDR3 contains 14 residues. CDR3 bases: TGTGCCAGCAGCCGGGACCCCGAGTACAATGAGCAGTTCTTC. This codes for CASSRDPEYNEQFF.

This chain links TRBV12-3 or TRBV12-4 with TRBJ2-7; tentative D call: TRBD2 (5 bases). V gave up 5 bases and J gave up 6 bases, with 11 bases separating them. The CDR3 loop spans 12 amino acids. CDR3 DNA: TGTGCCAGCAGTCTTACCCGGGGCGAGCAGTACTTC. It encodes CASSLTRGEQYF.

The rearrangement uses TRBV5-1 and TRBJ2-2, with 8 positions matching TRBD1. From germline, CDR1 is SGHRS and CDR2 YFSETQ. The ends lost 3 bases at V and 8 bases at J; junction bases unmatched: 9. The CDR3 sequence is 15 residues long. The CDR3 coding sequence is TGCGCCAGCAGCTGGGGTGACAGGGGAAGTGGGGAGCTGTTTTTT. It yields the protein CASSWGDRGSGELFF.

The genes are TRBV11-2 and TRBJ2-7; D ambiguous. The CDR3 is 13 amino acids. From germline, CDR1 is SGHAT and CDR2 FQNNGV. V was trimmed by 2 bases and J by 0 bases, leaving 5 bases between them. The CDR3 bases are TGTGCCAGCAGCTTAATTCACTCCTACGAGCAGTACTTC. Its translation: CASSLIHSYEQYF.

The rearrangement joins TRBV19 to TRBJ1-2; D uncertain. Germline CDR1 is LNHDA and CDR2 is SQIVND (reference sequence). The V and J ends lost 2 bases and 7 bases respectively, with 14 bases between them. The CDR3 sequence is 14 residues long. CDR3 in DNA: TGTGCCAGTAGTATAAACGAGGGAGTAGGTGGCTACACCTTC. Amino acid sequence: CASSINEGVGGYTF.

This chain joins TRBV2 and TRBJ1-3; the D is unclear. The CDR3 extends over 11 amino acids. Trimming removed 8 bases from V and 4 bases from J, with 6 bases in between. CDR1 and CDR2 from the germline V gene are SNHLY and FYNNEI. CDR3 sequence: CASLAGNTIYF. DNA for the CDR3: TGTGCCAGCCTAGCCGGAAACACCATATATTTT.

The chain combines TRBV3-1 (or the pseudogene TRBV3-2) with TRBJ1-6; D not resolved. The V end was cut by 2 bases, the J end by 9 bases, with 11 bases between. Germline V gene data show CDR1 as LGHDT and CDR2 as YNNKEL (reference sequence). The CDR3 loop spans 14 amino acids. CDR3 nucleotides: TGTGCCAGCAGCCAAAGTACCCGGGGTTCACCCCTCCACTTT. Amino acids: CASSQSTRGSPLHF.

The CDR3 nucleotides read TGTGCCAGCAGCTCCGGGACAGGTGAAGCTTTCTTT. It encodes CASSSGTGEAFF. The chain employs TRBV2 and TRBJ1-1; 8 bases fit TRBD1. Germline loops: CDR1 SNHLY, CDR2 FYNNEI. V shed 6 bases and J 7 bases; nucleotides not matched to a gene: 4. The CDR3 contains 12 residues.

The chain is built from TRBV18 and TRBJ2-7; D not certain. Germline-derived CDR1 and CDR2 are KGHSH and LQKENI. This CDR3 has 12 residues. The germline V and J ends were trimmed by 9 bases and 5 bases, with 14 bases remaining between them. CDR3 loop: CASSTNGDEQYF. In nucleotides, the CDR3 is TGTGCCAGTTCCACCAATGGGGACGAGCAGTACTTC.

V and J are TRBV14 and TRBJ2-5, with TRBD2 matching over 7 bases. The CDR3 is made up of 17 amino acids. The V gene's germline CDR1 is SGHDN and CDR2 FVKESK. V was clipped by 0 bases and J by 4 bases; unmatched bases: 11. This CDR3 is CASSQDQLASFIETQYF. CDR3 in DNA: TGTGCCAGCAGCCAAGATCAACTAGCGTCCTTTATAGAGACCCAGTACTTC.

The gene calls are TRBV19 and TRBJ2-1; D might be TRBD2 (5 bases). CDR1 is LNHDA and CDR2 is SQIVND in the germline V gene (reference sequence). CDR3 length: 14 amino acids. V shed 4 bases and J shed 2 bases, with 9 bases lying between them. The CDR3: CASSSRSAYNEQFF. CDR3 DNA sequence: TGTGCCAGTAGTAGTCGTAGCGCCTACAATGAGCAGTTCTTC.